The TCR beta chain described here comes from a study of blood T cell repertoires in COVID-19. About the study: The cDNA or gDNA used as material had been derived from T cells, B-cell-depleted T cells, or PBMCs.

Under the authors' procedure: Quantification of nucleated cells was approximated via reference gene primer amplification. Produced via immunoSEQ multiplex PCR; TCRdb's table is partial and in-frame only. Clone size and the V and J calls come from that table; the DNA yielded D and trimming. The sample yields some 87,000 clones, over 70% seen once. V shed 5 bases and J shed 3 bases, with 25 bases lying between them. The V gene's germline CDR1 is MNHEY and CDR2 SMNVEV (reference sequence). This CDR3 has 18 amino acids. V gene TRBV27 combines with J gene TRBJ1-1; perhaps TRBD1 as D (5 bases). This TCR was recovered from a man older than 75 with active or convalescent COVID-19. The sample was peripheral blood. CDR3 protein: CASSPILVRGMEDTEAFF. CDR3 DNA: TGTGCCAGCAGTCCCATTTTGGTGCGGGGGATGGAGGACACTGAAGCTTTCTTT.